The subject of this entry is one T cell receptor (beta chain). Its antigen target is currently unknown. Base-call qualities are not available, and no considerably larger clone is one nucleotide away. The data stem from a study of technical replicates of blood from a few donors (dated by TCRdb to about 2017). Libraries were made using the immunoSEQ multiplex PCR assay. TCRdb re-hosts the immuneACCESS table, in-frame sequences only. Its copies lack some clones; in the studies checked, an unresolved V gene accounts for under half of them, and the cause for the rest is not known. For this sample the table gives around 83,000 clones, of which more than 90% were detected only once. The leading ten clones occupy over 0.35% of the sample. CDR1 and CDR2 were assigned from the germline V gene as SQVTM and ANQGSEA. The junction carries 16 bases between V and J, which are trimmed by 7 bases and 9 bases respectively. The CDR3, cysteine through phenylalanine, is 12 amino acids long. Only the CDR3 part of the read is kept: 36 bases, read in frame from the first base.

The V and J segments used are TRBV29-1 and TRBJ2-1; TRBD2 is a weak D gene call, 6 bases matching. This clonotype was obtained from a human donor in good health. Some clones in this sample may be carry-over from other donors' samples. What was sequenced was T cells isolated from PBMCs. The nucleotide sequence reads TGCAGCGCCCAAGGTGTGGGGGGTGAGCAGTTCTTC. This codes for CSAQGVGGEQFF.